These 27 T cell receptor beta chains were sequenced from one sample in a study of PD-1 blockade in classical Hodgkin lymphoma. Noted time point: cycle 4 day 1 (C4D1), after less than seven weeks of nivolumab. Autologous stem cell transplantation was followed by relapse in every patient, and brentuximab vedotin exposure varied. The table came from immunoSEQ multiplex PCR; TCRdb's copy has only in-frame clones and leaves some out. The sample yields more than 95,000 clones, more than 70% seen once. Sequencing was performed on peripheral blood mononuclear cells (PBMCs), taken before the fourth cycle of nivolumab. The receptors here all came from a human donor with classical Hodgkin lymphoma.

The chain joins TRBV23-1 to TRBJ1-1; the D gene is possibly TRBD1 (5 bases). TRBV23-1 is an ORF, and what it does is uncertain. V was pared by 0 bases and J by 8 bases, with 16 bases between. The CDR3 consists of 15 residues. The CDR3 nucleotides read TGCGCCAGCAGTCAATCTTTCCCATCGGGGGAGGAAGCTTTCTTT. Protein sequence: CASSQSFPSGEEAFF.

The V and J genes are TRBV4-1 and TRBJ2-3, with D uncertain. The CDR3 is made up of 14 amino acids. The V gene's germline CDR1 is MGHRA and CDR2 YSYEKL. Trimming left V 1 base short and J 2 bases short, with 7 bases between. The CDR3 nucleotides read TGCGCCAGCAGCCAAGTCCGACCCACAGATACGCAGTATTTT. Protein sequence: CASSQVRPTDTQYF.

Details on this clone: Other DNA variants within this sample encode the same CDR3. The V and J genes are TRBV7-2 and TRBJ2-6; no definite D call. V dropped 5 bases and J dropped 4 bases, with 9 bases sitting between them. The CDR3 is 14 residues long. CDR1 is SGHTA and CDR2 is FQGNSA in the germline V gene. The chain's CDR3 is CASSLPRGANVLTF. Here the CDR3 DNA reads TGTGCCAGCAGCCTGCCCAGGGGGGCCAACGTCCTGACTTTC.

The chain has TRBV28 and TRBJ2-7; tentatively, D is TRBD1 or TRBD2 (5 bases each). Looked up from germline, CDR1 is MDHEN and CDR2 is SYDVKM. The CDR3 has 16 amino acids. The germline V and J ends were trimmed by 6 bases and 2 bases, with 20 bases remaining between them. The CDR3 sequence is CASSSTGNRGPYEQYF. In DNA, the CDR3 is TGTGCCAGCAGCTCTACCGGAAATAGGGGACCCTACGAGCAGTACTTC.

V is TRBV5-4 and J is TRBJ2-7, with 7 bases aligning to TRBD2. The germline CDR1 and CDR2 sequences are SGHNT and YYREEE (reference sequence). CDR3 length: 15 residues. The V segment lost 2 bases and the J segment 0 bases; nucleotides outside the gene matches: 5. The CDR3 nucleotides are TGTGCCAGCAGCTTAGGCGGGAGCGTCTCCTACGAGCAGTACTTC. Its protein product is CASSLGGSVSYEQYF.

The CDR3 nucleotides read TGTGCCAGCAGCTTAGTTAACAGGGGGCTAGGGAACACTGAAGCTTTCTTT. Its protein is CASSLVNRGLGNTEAFF. The chain uses TRBV5-4 and TRBJ1-1; TRBD1 matches at 9 bases. After removal of 2 bases from V and 1 base from J, the junction contained 9 bases not matched to a gene. Germline V lookup: CDR1 SGHNT, CDR2 YYREEE (reference sequence). The CDR3 consists of 17 residues.

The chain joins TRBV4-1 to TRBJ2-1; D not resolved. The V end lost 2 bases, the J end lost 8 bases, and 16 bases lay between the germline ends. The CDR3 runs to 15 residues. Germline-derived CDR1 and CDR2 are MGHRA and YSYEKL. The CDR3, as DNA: TGCGCCAGCAGCCAACTGGTATTAGGGTTCGATGAGCAGTTCTTC. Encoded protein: CASSQLVLGFDEQFF.

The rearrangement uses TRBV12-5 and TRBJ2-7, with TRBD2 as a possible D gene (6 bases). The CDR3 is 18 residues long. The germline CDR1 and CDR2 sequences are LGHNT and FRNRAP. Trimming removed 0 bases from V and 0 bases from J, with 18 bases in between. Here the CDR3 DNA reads TGTGCTAGTGGTTTGGTAATGGCAGGAGGGCTTAGCTCCTACGAGCAGTACTTC. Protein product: CASGLVMAGGLSSYEQYF.

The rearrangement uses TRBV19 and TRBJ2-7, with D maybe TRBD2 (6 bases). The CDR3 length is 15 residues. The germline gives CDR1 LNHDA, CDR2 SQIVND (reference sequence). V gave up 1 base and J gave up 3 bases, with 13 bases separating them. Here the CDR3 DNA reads TGTGCCAGTAGTATAGGGCCTTGGGGAGGCTACGAGCAGTACTTC. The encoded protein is CASSIGPWGGYEQYF.

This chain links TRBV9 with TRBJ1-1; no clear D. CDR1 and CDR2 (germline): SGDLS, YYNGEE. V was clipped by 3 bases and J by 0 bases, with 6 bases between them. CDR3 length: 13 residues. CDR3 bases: TGTGCCAGCAGCGCGAGGATGAACACTGAAGCTTTCTTT. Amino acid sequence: CASSARMNTEAFF.

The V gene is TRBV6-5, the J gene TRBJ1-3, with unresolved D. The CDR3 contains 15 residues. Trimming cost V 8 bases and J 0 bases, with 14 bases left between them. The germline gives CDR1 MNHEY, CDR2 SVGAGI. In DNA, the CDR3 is TGTGCCAGCCGTCGAGCAGTCAGCTCTGGAAACACCATATATTTT. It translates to CASRRAVSSGNTIYF.

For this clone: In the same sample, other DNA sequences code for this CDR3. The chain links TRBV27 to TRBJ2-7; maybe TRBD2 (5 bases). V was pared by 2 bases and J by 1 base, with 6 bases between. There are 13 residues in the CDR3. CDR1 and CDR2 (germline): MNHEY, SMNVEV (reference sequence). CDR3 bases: TGTGCCAGCAGTTTAAGCGGATCCTACGAGCAGTACTTC. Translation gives CASSLSGSYEQYF.

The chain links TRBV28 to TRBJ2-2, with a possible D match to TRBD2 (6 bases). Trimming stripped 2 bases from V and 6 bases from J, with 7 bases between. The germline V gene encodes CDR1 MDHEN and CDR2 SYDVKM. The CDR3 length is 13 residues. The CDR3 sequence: CASSLGGAGELFF. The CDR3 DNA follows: TGTGCCAGCAGTTTAGGAGGGGCCGGGGAGCTGTTTTTT.

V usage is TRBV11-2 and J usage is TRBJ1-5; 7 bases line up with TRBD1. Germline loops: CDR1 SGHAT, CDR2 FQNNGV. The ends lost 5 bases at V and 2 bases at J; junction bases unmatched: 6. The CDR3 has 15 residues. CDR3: CASSPIGTGNQPQHF. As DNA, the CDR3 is TGTGCCAGCAGCCCAATCGGGACAGGCAATCAGCCCCAGCATTTT.

The CDR3 loop is CASSSDNNSPLHF. In DNA form, the CDR3 reads TGCGCCAGCAGCTCGGATAATAATTCACCCCTCCACTTT. The chain combines TRBV4-1 with TRBJ1-6; D ambiguous. CDR3 length equals 13 residues. CDR1 is MGHRA, CDR2 YSYEKL, per germline. The ends were cut back, 5 bases at V and 5 bases at J, with 7 bases in the middle.

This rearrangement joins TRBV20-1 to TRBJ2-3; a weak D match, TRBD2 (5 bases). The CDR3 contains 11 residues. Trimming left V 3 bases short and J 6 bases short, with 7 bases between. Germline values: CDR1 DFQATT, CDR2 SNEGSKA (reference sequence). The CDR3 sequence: CSASGIDTQYF. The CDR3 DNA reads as TGCAGTGCTAGCGGGATCGATACGCAGTATTTT.

This chain's CDR3 is CASSQTGAGNTIYF. The CDR3 coding sequence is TGCGCCAGCAGCCAAACAGGGGCTGGAAACACCATATATTTT. The chain couples TRBV4-3 to TRBJ1-3; 7 nucleotides match TRBD1. The germline V gene encodes CDR1 LGHNA and CDR2 YSLEER. The CDR3 spans 14 residues. V shed 2 bases, J shed 2 bases, and the junction held 0 bases outside the gene matches.

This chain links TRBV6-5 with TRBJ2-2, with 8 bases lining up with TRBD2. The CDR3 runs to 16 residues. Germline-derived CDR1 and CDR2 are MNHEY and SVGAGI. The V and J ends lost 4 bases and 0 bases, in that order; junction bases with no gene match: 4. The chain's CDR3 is CASSWTGGPNTGELFF. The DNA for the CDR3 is TGTGCCAGCAGTTGGACGGGAGGGCCGAACACCGGGGAGCTGTTTTTT.

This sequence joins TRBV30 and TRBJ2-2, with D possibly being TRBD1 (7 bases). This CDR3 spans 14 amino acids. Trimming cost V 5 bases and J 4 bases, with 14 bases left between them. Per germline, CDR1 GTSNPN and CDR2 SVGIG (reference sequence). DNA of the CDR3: TGTGCCTGGGACAGGGTGCGGGGCACCGGGGAGCTGTTTTTT. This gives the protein CAWDRVRGTGELFF.

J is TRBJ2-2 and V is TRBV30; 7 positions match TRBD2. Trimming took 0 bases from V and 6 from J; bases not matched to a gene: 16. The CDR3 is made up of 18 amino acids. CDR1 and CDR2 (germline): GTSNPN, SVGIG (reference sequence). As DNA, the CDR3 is TGTGCCTGGAGTGTATCTTTTGGTGGAGGGAGGGGATCCGGGGAGCTGTTTTTT. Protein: CAWSVSFGGGRGSGELFF.

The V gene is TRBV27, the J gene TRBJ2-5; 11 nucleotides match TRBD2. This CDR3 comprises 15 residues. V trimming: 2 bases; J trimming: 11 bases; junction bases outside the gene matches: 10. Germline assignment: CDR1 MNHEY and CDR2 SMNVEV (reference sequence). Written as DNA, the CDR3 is TGTGCCAGCAGTTTAGTAGCGGGAGGGCCGGGGGAGCAGTACTTC. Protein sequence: CASSLVAGGPGEQYF.

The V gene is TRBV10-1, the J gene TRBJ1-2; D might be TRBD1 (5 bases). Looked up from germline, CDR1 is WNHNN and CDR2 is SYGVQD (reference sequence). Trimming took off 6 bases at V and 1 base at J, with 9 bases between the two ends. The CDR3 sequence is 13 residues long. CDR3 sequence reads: CASSLDSNYGYTF. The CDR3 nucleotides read TGCGCCAGCAGCCTTGACAGTAACTATGGCTACACCTTC.

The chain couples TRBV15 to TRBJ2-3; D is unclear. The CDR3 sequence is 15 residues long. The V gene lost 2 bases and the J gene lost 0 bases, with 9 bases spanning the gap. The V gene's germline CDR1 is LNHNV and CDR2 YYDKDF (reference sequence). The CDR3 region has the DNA TGTGCCACCAGCAGACCCCCTCTTAGCACAGATACGCAGTATTTT. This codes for CATSRPPLSTDTQYF.

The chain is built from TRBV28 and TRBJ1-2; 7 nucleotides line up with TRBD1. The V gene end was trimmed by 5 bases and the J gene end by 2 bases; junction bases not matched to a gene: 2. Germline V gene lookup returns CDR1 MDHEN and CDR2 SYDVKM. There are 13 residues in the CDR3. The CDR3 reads CASSLDRNYGYTF. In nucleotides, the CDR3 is TGTGCCAGCAGTCTGGACAGGAACTATGGCTACACCTTC.

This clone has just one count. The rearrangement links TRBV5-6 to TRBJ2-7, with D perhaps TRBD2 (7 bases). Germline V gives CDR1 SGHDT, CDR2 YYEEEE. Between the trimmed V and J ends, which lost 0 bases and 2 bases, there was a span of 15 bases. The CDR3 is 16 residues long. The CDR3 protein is CASSLGLGGPPYEQYF. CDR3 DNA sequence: TGTGCCAGCAGCTTGGGTCTGGGGGGGCCCCCCTACGAGCAGTACTTC. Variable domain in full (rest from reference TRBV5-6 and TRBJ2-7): DAGVTQSPTHLIKTRGQQVTLRCSPKSGHDTVSWYQQALGQGPQFIFQYYEEEERQRGNFPDRFSGHQFPNYSSELNVNALLLGDSALYLCASSLGLGGPPYEQYFGPGTRLTVT.

For the CDR3, the DNA is TGCAGCGTGGGAGGGACTAGCGGGAGTCATGTGGCAAATGAGCAGTTCTTC. Encoded protein: CSVGGTSGSHVANEQFF. This chain connects TRBV29-1 to TRBJ2-1; 14 bases match TRBD2. This CDR3 is built from 17 residues. Germline V lookup: CDR1 SQVTM, CDR2 ANQGSEA. After removal of 6 bases from V and 7 bases from J, the junction contained 14 bases not matched to a gene.

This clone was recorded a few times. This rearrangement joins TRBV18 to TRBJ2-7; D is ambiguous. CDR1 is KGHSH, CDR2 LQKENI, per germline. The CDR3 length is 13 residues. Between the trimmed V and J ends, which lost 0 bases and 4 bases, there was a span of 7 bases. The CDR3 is CASSPPQEYEQYF. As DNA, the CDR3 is TGTGCCAGCTCACCACCGCAAGAGTACGAGCAGTACTTC.